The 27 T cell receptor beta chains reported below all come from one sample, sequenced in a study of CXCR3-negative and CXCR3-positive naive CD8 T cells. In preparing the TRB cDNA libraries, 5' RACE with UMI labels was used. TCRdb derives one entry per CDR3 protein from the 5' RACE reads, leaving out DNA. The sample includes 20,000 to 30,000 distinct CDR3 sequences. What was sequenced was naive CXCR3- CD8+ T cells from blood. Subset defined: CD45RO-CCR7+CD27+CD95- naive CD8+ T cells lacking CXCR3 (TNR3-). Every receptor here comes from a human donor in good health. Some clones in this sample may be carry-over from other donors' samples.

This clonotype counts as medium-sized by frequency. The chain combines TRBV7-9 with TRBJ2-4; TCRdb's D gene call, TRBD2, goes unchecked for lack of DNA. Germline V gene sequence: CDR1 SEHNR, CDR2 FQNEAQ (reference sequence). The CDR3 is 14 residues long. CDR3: CASSILGNTDIQYF.

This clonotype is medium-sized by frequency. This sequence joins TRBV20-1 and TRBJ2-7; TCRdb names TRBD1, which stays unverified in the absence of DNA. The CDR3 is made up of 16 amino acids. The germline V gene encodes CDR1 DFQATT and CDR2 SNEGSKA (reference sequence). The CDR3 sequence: CSARSGTGSYHYEQYF.

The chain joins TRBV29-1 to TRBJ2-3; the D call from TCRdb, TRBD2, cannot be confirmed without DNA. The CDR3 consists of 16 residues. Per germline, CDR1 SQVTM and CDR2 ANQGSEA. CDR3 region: CSVDHVVLAGSDTQYF.

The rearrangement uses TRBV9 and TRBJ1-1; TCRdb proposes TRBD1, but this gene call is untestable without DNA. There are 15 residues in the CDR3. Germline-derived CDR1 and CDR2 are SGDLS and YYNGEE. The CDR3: CASSVAPDSRTEAFF.

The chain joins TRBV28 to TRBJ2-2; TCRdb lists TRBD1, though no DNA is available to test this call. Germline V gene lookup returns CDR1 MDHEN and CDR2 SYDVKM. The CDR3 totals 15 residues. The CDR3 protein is CASSTRTGNTGELFF.

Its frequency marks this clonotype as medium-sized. The chain's CDR3 is CASSQDWLSAEPQHF. The chain joins TRBV4-3 to TRBJ1-5. There are 15 residues in the CDR3. Germline lookup yields CDR1 LGHNA and CDR2 YSLEER.

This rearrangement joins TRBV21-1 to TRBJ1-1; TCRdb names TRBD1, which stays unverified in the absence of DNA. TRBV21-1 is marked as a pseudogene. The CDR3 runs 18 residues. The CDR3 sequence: CASSKRGRQGIFDTEAFF.

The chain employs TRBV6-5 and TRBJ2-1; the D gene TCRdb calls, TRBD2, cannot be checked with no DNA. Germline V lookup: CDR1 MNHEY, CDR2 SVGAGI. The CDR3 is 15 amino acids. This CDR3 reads CASSPGLASYNEQFF.

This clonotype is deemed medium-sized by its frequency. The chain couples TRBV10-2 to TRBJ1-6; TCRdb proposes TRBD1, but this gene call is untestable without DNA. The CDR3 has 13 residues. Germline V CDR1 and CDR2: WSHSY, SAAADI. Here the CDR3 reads CASTGTENSPLHF.

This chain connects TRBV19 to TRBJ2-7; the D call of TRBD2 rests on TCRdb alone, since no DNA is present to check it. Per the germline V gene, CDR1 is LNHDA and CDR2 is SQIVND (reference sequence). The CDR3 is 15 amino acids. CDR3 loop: CASSIATSGQSEQYF.

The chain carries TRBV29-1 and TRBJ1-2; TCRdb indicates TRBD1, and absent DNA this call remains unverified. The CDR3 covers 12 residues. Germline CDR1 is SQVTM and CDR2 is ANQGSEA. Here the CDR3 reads CSDTDRAAGYTF. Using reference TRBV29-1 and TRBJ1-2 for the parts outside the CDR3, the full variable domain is SAVISQKPSRDICQRGTSLTIQCQVDSQVTMMFWYRQQPGQSLTLIATANQGSEATYESGFVIDKFPISRPNLTFSTLTVSNMSPEDSSIYLCSDTDRAAGYTFGSGTRLTVV.

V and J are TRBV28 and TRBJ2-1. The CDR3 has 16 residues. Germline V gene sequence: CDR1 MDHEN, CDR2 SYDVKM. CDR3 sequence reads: CASSSFRHSSTNEQFF.

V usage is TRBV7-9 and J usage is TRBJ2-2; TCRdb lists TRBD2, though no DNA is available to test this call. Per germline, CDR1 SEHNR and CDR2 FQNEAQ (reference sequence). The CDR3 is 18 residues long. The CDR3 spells CASSFFASGLGDTGELFF.

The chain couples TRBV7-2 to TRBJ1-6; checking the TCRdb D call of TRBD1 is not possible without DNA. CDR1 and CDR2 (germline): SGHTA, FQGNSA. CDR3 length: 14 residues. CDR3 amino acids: CASSPDFGGSPLHF.

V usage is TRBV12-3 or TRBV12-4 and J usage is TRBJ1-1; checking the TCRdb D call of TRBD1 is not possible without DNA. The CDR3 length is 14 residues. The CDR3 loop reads CASSPDRGNTEAFF.

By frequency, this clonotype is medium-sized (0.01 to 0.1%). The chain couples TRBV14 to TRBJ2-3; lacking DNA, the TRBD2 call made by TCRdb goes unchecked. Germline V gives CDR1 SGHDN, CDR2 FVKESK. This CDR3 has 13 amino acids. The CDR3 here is CASSQIAGDTQYF.

CDR3 region: CASSPTSSTAQYF. V gene TRBV28 combines with J gene TRBJ2-5. This CDR3 contains 13 residues. Germline values: CDR1 MDHEN, CDR2 SYDVKM. Full variable domain (rest looked up from reference TRBV28 and TRBJ2-5): DVKVTQSSRYLVKRTGEKVFLECVQDMDHENMFWYRQDPGLGLRLIYFSYDVKMKEKGDIPEGYSVSREKKERFSLILESASTNQTSMYLCASSPTSSTAQYFGPGTRLLVL.

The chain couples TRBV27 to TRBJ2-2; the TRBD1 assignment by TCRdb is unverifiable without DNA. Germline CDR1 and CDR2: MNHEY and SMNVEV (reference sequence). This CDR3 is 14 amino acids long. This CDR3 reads CASSWGLDTGELFF.

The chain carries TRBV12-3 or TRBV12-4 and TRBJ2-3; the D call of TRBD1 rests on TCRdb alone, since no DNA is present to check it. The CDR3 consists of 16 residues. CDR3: CASSSTAGGATDTQYF.

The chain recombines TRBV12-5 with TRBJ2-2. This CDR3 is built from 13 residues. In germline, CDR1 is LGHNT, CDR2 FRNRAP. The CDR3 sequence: CASGLPNTGELFF.

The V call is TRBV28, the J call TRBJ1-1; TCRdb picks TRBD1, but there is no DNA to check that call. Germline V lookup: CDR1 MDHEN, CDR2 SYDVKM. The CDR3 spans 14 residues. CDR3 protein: CASSLLEGRTEAFF.

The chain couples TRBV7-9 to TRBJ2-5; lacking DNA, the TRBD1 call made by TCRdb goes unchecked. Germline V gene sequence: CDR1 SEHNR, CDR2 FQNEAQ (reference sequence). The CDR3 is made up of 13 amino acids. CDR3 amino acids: CASKQGNQETQYF.

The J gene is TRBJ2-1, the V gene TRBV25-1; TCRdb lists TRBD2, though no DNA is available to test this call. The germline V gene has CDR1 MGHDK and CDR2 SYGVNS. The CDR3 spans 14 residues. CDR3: CASSVDSPYNEQFF. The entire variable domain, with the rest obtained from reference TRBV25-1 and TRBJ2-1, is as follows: EADIYQTPRYLVIGTGKKITLECSQTMGHDKMYWYQQDPGMELHLIHYSYGVNSTEKGDLSSESTVSRIRTEHFPLTLESARPSHTSQYLCASSVDSPYNEQFFGPGTRLTVL.

CDR3 in amino acids: CASGTSTGSLANEQFF. The chain is built from TRBV7-9 and TRBJ2-1; TCRdb's D call of TRBD2 is untestable without DNA. Germline CDR1 and CDR2: SEHNR and FQNEAQ (reference sequence). CDR3 length equals 16 residues.

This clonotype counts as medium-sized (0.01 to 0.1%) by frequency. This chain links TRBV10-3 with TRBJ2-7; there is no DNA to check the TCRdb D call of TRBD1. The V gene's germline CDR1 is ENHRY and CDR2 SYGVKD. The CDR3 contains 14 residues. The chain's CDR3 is CAISVGDRAYEQYF.

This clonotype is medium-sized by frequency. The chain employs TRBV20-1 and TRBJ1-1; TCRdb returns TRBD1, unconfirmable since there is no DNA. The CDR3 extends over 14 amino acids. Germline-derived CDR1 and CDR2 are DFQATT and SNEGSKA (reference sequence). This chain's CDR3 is CSAFRTGGNTEAFF.

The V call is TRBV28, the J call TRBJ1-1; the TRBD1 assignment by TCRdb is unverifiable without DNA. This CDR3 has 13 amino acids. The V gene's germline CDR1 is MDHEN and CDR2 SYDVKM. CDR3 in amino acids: CASSLPGGTEAFF.